Listed below are T cell receptor beta chains from one sample, sequenced in a study of control samples from healthy donors and cancer patients. TCRdb's copy holds only in-frame clones and misses some; the assay was immunoSEQ multiplex PCR. Of 95,000 to 150,000 clones listed, around 90% were seen once; the top ten hold 40%. The sample taken for sequencing was blood. All receptors come from a man aged 45-65 years in good health. Both conserved end residues are trimmed from each CDR3. The order of the fields is J gene, V gene, CDR3 protein.

J: TRBJ2-4; V: TRBV7-2; CDR3: ASRDGGGGFKNIQY
J: TRBJ1-6; V: TRBV9; CDR3: ASSVGADPGQGNSPLH
J: TRBJ2-7; V: TRBV4-1; CDR3: ASSQDPGAGYEQY
J: TRBJ1-2; V: TRBV7-2; CDR3: ASSLGGADYGYT
J: TRBJ2-2; V: TRBV6-5; CDR3: ASSTGTGGELF
J: TRBJ1-2; V: TRBV5-6; CDR3: ASSLDGTVLGYT
J: TRBJ1-1; V: TRBV23-1; CDR3: ASSRQLSDMNTEAF
J: TRBJ1-1; V: TRBV6-5; CDR3: ASSYSGGADTEAF
J: TRBJ2-2; V: TRBV5-1; CDR3: ASSLSGGLSTGELF
J: TRBJ1-4; V: TRBV5-4; CDR3: ASSFGPHEKLF
J: TRBJ2-5; V: TRBV4-1; CDR3: ASSQVVRFVGEETQY
J: TRBJ1-6; V: TRBV6-1; CDR3: ASSEDTANSPLH
J: TRBJ2-1; V: TRBV11-3; CDR3: ASSLGQGNLNEQF
J: TRBJ1-6; V: TRBV30; CDR3: AWSVHSYNSPLH
J: TRBJ1-1; V: TRBV9; CDR3: ASSSRTGQNTEAF
J: TRBJ1-1; V: TRBV7-6; CDR3: ASSLFGGGNTEAF
J: TRBJ1-1; V: TRBV18; CDR3: ASSPRTGGDEAF
J: TRBJ1-2; V: TRBV5-6; CDR3: ASSLAQDYGYT
J: TRBJ1-1; V: TRBV5-1; CDR3: ASSLEGGTTEAF
J: TRBJ2-6; V: TRBV5-6; CDR3: ASSPGLSSGANVLT
J: TRBJ1-3; V: TRBV6-5; CDR3: ASSFLQGSGNTIY
J: TRBJ1-1; V: TRBV11-2; CDR3: ASSYQQILNTEAF
J: TRBJ2-6; V: TRBV27; CDR3: ASSFIGVSHGANVLT
J: TRBJ1-3; V: TRBV11-2; CDR3: ASSFAGVSSGNTIY
J: TRBJ1-2; V: TRBV10-3; CDR3: AISESKGVTPYGYT
J: TRBJ2-3; V: TRBV29-1; CDR3: SGGTADTQY
J: TRBJ2-7; V: TRBV7-8; CDR3: ASSFGTGVEQY